Below, one T cell receptor beta chain is given with its context. Its antigen is currently unknown. The data were taken from a study of CD8+ T cells in alopecia areata. The overall study: Treatment of the treated patients consisted of oral tofacitinib, 5 to 10 mg twice daily. Study outcomes and limitations: Unlike in mice, where it was clearer, TCR sharing across patients was less clear, possibly HLA-related. Alopecia totalis/universalis scalp especially showed more expanded CD8+ clones than normal scalp.

The researchers isolated CD4+ and CD8+ T cells from PBMCs by sorting. Sequencing relied on a cDNA template that was reverse transcribed from extracted RNA. TCRdb's table, derived via immunoSEQ multiplex PCR, lists solely in-frame clones and lacks some. The data contain almost 250,000 clones, roughly two thirds of them singletons. The CDR3 contains 13 residues. V dropped 5 bases and J dropped 1 base, with 7 bases sitting between them. Germline loops: CDR1 SGHDN, CDR2 FVKESK. This specimen was CD4+ T cells sorted from blood, taken at week 0. This receptor was obtained from a human donor with alopecia areata. The rearrangement joins TRBV14 to TRBJ2-3; a possible D gene is TRBD2 (5 bases). CDR3: CASSFGGTDTQYF. In DNA, the CDR3 is TGTGCCAGCAGCTTCGGGGGCACAGATACGCAGTATTTT.